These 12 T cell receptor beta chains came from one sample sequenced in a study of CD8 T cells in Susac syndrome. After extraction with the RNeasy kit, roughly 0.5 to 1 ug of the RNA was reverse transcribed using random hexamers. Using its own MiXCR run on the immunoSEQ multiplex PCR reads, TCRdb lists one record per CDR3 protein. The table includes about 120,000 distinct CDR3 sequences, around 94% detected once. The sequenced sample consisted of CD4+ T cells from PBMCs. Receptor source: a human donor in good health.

The CDR3 DNA reads TGCGCCAGCAGCTTGGTCTTCACAGGGGTGGGCACCGGGGAGCTGTTTTTT. Translated, it gives CASSLVFTGVGTGELFF. This chain joins TRBV5-1 and TRBJ2-2; 7 bases align to TRBD1. V lost 0 bases and J lost 4; bases outside the gene matches: 9. Germline CDR1 is SGHRS and CDR2 is YFSETQ. CDR3 length equals 17 residues.

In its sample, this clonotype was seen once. The CDR3 nucleotides are TGTGCCAGCAGTTTAGGGGACTCTAGCAATCAGCCCCAGCATTTT. Amino acids: CASSLGDSSNQPQHF. The chain joins TRBV12-3 or TRBV12-4 to TRBJ1-5; TRBD1 might be the D (5 bases). CDR3 length equals 15 residues. Deletions cut 1 base from V and 0 bases from J, with 7 bases between.

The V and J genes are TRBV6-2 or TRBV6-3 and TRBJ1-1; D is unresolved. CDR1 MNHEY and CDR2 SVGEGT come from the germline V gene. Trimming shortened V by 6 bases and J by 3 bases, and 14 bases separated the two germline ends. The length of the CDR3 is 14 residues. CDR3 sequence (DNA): TGTGCCAGCAGCCCCGCGTCAGGTCACACTGAAGCTTTCTTT. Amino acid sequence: CASSPASGHTEAFF.

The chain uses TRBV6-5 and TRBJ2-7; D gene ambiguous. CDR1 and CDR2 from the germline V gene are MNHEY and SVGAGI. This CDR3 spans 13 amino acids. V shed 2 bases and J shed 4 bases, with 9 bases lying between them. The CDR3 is CASSYIKGYEQYF. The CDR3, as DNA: TGTGCCAGCAGTTACATCAAGGGATACGAGCAGTACTTC.

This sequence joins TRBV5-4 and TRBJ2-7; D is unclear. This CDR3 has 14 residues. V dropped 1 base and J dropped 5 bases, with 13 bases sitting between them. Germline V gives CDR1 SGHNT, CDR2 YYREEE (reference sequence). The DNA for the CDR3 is TGTGCCAGCAGCTTGCCGCTTAGGGCTCACGAGCAGTACTTC. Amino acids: CASSLPLRAHEQYF.

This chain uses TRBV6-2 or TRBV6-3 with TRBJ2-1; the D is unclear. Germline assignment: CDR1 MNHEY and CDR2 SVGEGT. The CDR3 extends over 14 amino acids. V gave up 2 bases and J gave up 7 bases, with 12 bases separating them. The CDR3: CASSYQPDLNEQFF. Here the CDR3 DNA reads TGTGCCAGCAGTTACCAGCCCGACTTGAATGAGCAGTTCTTC.

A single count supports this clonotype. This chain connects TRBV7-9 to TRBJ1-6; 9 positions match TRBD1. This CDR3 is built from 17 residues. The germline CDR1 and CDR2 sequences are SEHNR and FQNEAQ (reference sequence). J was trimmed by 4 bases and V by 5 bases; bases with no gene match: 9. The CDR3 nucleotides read TGTGCCAGCAGCACCCGGGACAGGGCGGATTATAATTCACCCCTCCACTTT. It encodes CASSTRDRADYNSPLHF.

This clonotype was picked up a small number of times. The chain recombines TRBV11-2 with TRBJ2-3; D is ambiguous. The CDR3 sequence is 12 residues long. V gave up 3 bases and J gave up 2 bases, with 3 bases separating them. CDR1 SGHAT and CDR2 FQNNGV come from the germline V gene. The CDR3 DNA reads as TGTGCCAGCAGCTTTTACACAGATACGCAGTATTTT. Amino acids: CASSFYTDTQYF.

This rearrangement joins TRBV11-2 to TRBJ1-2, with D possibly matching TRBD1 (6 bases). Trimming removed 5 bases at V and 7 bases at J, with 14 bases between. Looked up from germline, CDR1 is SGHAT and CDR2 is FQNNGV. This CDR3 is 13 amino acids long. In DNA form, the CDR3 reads TGTGCCAGCAGCCCGCGGACAGATGGTGGCTACACCTTC. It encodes CASSPRTDGGYTF.

The CDR3 region is CASSQDEQREPSEQYF. The CDR3 DNA is TGTGCCAGCAGCCAAGATGAACAGCGGGAGCCGTCAGAGCAGTACTTC. The chain uses TRBV4-2 and TRBJ2-7, with 8 bases that match TRBD2. The CDR3 contains 16 residues. V shed 0 bases and J 7 bases; nucleotides not matched to a gene: 11. Germline values: CDR1 LGHNA, CDR2 YNFKEQ.

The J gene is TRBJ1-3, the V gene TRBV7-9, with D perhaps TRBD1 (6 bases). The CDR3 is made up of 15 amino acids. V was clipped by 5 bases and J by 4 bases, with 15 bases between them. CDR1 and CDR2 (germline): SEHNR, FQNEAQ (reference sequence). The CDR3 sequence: CASSRDPGAGNTIYF. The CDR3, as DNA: TGTGCCAGCAGCCGAGACCCAGGGGCCGGAAACACCATATATTTT.

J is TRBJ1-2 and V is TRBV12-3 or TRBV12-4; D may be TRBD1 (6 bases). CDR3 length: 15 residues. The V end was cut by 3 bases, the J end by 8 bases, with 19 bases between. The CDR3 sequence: CASSLGGARLRGYTF. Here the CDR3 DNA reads TGTGCCAGCAGTTTGGGGGGGGCACGCCTGAGGGGCTACACCTTC.